This note documents a single T cell receptor beta chain sequence. This clone showed up just once. Its antigen target is currently unknown. Qualities for individual bases were not recorded, and no much larger clone is one base off. Trimming accounts for 5 bases at V and 5 bases at J, while the number of junction bases matched to no gene is 3. The CDR3 sequence holds 15 residues, the cysteine and phenylalanine included. Only the CDR3 DNA stays, 45 bases, in frame from base 1. Reading the germline V gene gives CDR1 SNHLY and CDR2 FYNNEI. This specimen comes from a study of T cell responses to AZD1222 COVID-19 vaccine (dated by TCRdb to about 2021). For the wider study: Because spike-specific TCR depth and breadth did not differ between the two schedules, AZD1222 recipients who got a second dose at roughly 4 weeks were pooled with those who got a second dose at roughly 12 weeks. Trial participants were enrolled by age into 18-55, 56-69 and 70-plus year subgroups, with approximately 160, 26 and 62 TCR-sequenced participants respectively. A total of about 250 trial participants underwent TCR sequencing, of whom nearly 210 had received two doses of AZD1222 and about 25 had received two doses of the MenACWY control vaccine.

This specimen's time point label, interpreted: baseline before first vaccination. Samples from vaccinated people were obtained from the UK trials COV001 and COV002, which included a single-blind randomized controlled phase 2/3 trial of AZD1222 (ChAdOx1 nCoV-19) in healthy adults. Trial participant PBMC samples were collected at day 0 and day 28 after the second dose for TCRbeta chain sequencing. The investigation overall reported the following: Conclusions about previously exposed vaccinees were limited because only five to seven AZD1222 recipients were SARS-CoV-2 seropositive at baseline. After two AZD1222 doses, spike-specific TCR breadth and depth were significantly higher than at day 0 and than in MenACWY recipients. No day 14 peak-response samples were available, so repertoires were characterized only after the peak T cell response. In the small 56-69-year group, the increase in depth fell short of significance, most likely because of low power. Most participants were white British and females outnumbered males, and the authors suggested that clonal diversity may have been underestimated. The vaccine-associated CD4 TCRs covered the entire spike protein, and the dominant responses fell in regions 160-218 and 743-854. Reportedly, close to half of the unique spike-specific TCRs recognized epitopes lying outside the regions that are mutated in the B.1.351 and B.1.1.7 variants.

The CDR3 regions of human TCRbeta chains were analyzed by immunosequencing. For the original study's pipeline: TCRs in the repertoires were compared against a reference library of SARS-CoV-2-specific TCRs that had been generated with the MIRA antigen-specificity platform. Breadth was defined as the fraction of unique TCRs that were SARS-CoV-2-associated, and depth was defined as the fraction of total T cells that were SARS-CoV-2-associated. Using the MIRA data, every spike-specific TCR was mapped to the spike region that the TCR reacted to and assigned to either a CD4 or a CD8 class. Log10-transformed breadth and depth values were compared by one-way ANOVA with Sidak's multiple comparisons tests. TCRdb re-hosts the immuneACCESS table, in-frame sequences only. Its copies lack some clones; in the studies checked, an unresolved V gene accounts for under half of them, and the cause for the rest is not known. V, J and clone size reflect that table, while D and trimming were determined from the DNA. This sample holds 85,000 to 130,000 clones; 85% to 90% were observed only once. Around 5% of the sample belongs to the ten largest clones.

The receptor comes from an adult in good health. Recombination joined TRBV2 with TRBJ2-1; 13 bases in the middle match TRBD2. The source was peripheral blood, collected on day 0 of AZD1222 vaccination. The CDR3: CASSYGLAGDNEQFF. The sequence in DNA is TGTGCCAGCAGTTACGGACTAGCGGGAGACAATGAGCAGTTCTTC.